This T cell receptor (beta chain) was profiled in a study of blood T cells in healthy people across ages. Whole-study findings and limits: Total diversity from one million sequenced T cells was likely underestimated. A roughly linear age-dependent decrease characterized TCR beta diversity per million T cells. No one knew whether donors had CMV, which possibly confounded expanded clonotype changes.

A second PCR, run for roughly 7 to 12 cycles, used a sample-barcoded 5' primer plus a J-beta primer mix. Via MiXCR, TCRdb re-called the 5' RACE reads, giving one row per CDR3 protein. Of roughly 1.6 million distinct CDR3 sequences listed, around 35% are singletons. With regard to this clonotype: Its antigen is currently unknown.

V lost 6 bases, J lost 2 bases, and 9 bases stayed unmatched. Germline CDR1 reads MNHEY; CDR2 reads SVGAGI. This CDR3 spans 15 amino acids. The clonotype comes from a woman aged 30 to 39 in good health. Sequenced input: blood. V is TRBV6-5 and J is TRBJ1-1; TRBD1 agrees at 7 bases. The DNA of the CDR3 is TGTGCCAGCAGAAGGGGGCGCGGGGCCAACACTGAAGCTTTCTTT. As protein: CASRRGRGANTEAFF.